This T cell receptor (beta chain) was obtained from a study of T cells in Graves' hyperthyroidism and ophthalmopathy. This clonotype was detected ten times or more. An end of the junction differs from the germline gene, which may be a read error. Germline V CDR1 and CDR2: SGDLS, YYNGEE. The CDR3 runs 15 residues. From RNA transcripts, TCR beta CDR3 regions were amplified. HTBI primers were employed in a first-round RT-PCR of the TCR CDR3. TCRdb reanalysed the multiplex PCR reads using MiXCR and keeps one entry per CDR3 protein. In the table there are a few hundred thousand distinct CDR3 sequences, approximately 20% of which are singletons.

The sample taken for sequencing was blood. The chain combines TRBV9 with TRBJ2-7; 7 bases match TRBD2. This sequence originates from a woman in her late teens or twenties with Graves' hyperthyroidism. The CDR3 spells CASSAGGLPAYGQYF. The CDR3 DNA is TGTGCCAGCAGCGCCGGGGGACTACCTGCCTACGGGCAGTACTTC. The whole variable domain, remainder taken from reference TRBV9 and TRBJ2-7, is DSGVTQTPKHLITATGQRVTLRCSPRSGDLSVYWYQQSLDQGLQFLIQYYNGEERAKGNILERFSAQQFPDLHSELNLSSLELGDSALYFCASSAGGLPAYGQYFGPGTRLTVT.